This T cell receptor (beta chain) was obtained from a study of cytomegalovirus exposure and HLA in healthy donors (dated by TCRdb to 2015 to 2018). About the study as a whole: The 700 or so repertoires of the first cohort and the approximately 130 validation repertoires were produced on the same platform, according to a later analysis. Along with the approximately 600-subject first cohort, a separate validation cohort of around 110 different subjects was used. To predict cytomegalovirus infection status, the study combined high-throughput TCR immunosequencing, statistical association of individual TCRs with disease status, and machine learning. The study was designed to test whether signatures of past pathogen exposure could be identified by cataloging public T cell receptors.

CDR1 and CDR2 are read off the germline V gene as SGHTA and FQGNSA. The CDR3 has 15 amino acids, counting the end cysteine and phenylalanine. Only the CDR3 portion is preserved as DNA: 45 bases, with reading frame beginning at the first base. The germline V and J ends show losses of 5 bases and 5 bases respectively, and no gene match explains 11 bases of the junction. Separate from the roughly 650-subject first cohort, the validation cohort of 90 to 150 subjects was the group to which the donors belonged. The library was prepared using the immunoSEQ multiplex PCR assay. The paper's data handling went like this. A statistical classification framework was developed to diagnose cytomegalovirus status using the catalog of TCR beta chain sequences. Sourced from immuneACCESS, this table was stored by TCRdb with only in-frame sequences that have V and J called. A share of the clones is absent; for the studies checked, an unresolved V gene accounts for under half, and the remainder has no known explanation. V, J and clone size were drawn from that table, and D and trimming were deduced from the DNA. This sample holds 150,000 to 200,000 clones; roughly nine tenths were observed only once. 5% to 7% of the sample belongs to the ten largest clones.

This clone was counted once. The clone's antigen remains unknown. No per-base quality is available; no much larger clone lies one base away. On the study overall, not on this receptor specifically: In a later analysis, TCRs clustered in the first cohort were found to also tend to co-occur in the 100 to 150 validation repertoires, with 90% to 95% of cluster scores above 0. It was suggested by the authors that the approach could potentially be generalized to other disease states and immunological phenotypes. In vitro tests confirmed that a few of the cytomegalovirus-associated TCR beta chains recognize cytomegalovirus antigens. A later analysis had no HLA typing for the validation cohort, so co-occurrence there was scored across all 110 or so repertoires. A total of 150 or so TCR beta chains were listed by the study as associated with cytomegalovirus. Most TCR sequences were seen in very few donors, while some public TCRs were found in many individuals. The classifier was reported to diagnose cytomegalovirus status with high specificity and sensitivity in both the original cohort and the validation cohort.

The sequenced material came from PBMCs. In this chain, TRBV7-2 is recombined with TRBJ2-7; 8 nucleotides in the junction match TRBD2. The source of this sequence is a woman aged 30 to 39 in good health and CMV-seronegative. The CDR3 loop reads CASSPTSGGAHEQYF. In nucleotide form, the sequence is TGTGCCAGCAGCCCAACTAGCGGAGGGGCCCACGAGCAGTACTTC.